This is a list of T cell receptor beta chains from one sample in a study of long-term antiretroviral therapy in people with HIV. Assay: immunoSEQ multiplex PCR; the TCRdb copy retains only in-frame clones and omits some. Of about 24,000 clones listed, roughly 87% are singletons. The sequencing used unsorted PBMCs, collected 0.4 years after starting antiretroviral therapy. These receptors all stem from a middle-aged man with HIV. CDR3s include the opening cysteine and the closing phenylalanine or tryptophan. D genes are given only for firm matches. Clone size, where shown, is once, few, many, or a class for clones that have expanded.

TRBJ2-3	14	.	.	TRBV4-1	TGCGCCAGCAGCCGCCTACCCAGCACAGATACGCAGTATTTT	CASSRLPSTDTQYF
TRBJ2-7	15	TRBD2	.	TRBV4-1	TGCGCCAGCAGCCTGGGACTAGCGGGGTCCTACGAGCAGTACTTC	CASSLGLAGSYEQYF
TRBJ2-1	13	.	.	TRBV9	TGTGCCAGCAGCGTAAATCCCCGATATGAGCAGTTCTTC	CASSVNPRYEQFF
TRBJ1-1	16	.	.	TRBV6-5	TGTGCCAGCAGTTACTCGAATAGGAGTCCATGGACTGAAGCTTTCTTT	CASSYSNRSPWTEAFF
TRBJ1-4	15	TRBD1	.	TRBV2	TGTGCCAGCAGCGTAACGTCGGGACAGCAAGGAAAACTGTTTTTT	CASSVTSGQQGKLFF
TRBJ2-7	14	TRBD2	.	TRBV28	TGTGCCTCAGGACTAGCGGGGAGCTCCTACGAGCAGTACTTC	CASGLAGSSYEQYF
TRBJ1-6	19	TRBD1	.	TRBV4-1	TGCGCCAGCAGCCAGAGTTCCGGGACAGGGGTGACCTATAATTCACCCCTCCACTTT	CASSQSSGTGVTYNSPLHF
TRBJ2-7	13	.	.	TRBV7-9	TGTGCCAGCAGCTTCCGGGACATTCTCGAGCAGTACTTC	CASSFRDILEQYF
TRBJ1-3	15	TRBD1	.	TRBV7-9	TGTGCCAGCAGCCCGGGACAGGTTTTCGGCTACACCATATATTTT	CASSPGQVFGYTIYF
TRBJ1-5	14	.	.	TRBV2	TGTGCCAGCAGTCGTGGGCAGAGCAATCAGCCCCAGCATTTT	CASSRGQSNQPQHF
TRBJ2-5	13	.	once	TRBV7-2	TGTGCCAGCAGCCTAAGACCGGCGGGGACCCCCTACTTC	CASSLRPAGTPYF
TRBJ2-6	13	TRBD1	.	TRBV15	TGTGCCACCGACAGGGCTGGGGCCAACGTCCTGACTTTC	CATDRAGANVLTF
TRBJ2-5	17	.	.	TRBV7-2	TGTGCCAGCAGCCCCAGCTTTTGGGGGCGATCTCAAGAGACCCAGTACTTC	CASSPSFWGRSQETQYF
TRBJ2-1	13	.	once	TRBV5-1	TGCGCCAGCAGCTTGATGGGTGGAAATGAGCAGTTCTTC	CASSLMGGNEQFF
TRBJ1-4	14	.	.	TRBV7-6	TGTGCCAGCAGCTTAGGTTGGGGTAATGAAAAACTGTTTTTT	CASSLGWGNEKLFF
TRBJ1-1	15	.	.	TRBV6-1	TGTGCCAGCAGTGAATTGGGTCTAATGAACACTGAAGCTTTCTTT	CASSELGLMNTEAFF
TRBJ1-2	15	.	.	TRBV30	TGTGCCTGGAGTGTTCGTCGGGCAGGGAGAAATGGCTACACCTTC	CAWSVRRAGRNGYTF
TRBJ1-1	14	TRBD1	.	TRBV2	TGTGCCAGCAGAGCACCGCCAGGGGGAACTGAAGCTTTCTTT	CASRAPPGGTEAFF